These 21 T cell receptor beta chains were all obtained from the same sample, sequenced in a study of control samples from healthy donors and cancer patients. The method was immunoSEQ multiplex PCR; TCRdb's version includes in-frame clones alone and lacks a portion of them. The profile covers about 110,000 clones, with almost 85% appearing a single time and roughly 6.5% taken by the ten largest. Sample: blood. The receptors were sampled from a man between 18 and 29 years old in good health.

The chain carries TRBV6-1 and TRBJ1-6; 9 bases fit TRBD1. The CDR3 spans 15 residues. Per the germline V gene, CDR1 is MNHNS and CDR2 is SASEGT. V trimming: 2 bases; J trimming: 7 bases; junction bases outside the gene matches: 3. The CDR3 DNA sequence: TGTGCCAGCAGTGAAAGGACAGGGGAGAATTCACCCCTCCACTTT. Protein product: CASSERTGENSPLHF.

The chain couples TRBV25-1 to TRBJ2-3; 12 bases match TRBD2. V was clipped by 8 bases and J by 1 base; unmatched bases: 4. The germline CDR1 and CDR2 sequences are MGHDK and SYGVNS. The CDR3 extends over 15 amino acids. In DNA form, the CDR3 reads TGTGCCAGCCAACTAGCGGGGGGTCGCACAGATACGCAGTATTTT. Protein product: CASQLAGGRTDTQYF.

The chain is built from TRBV28 and TRBJ2-7, with D uncertain. Germline V lookup: CDR1 MDHEN, CDR2 SYDVKM. There are 12 residues in the CDR3. The ends were cut back, 2 bases at V and 6 bases at J, with 8 bases in the middle. The chain's CDR3 is CASSLLPLEQYF. As DNA, the CDR3 is TGTGCCAGCAGTTTACTCCCTCTCGAGCAGTACTTC.

This clone came up a few times. The chain has TRBV6-5 and TRBJ2-7; D gene uncertain. V was cut by 5 bases and J by 3 bases, with 11 bases left in between. CDR1 is MNHEY and CDR2 is SVGAGI in the germline V gene. This CDR3 contains 13 residues. CDR3 sequence reads: CASSLRTGYEQYV. DNA for the CDR3: TGTGCCAGCAGTCTACGGACGGGCTACGAGCAGTACGTC.

The chain couples TRBV28 to TRBJ2-4, with D perhaps TRBD1 (6 bases). Germline assignment: CDR1 MDHEN and CDR2 SYDVKM. This CDR3 region has 17 residues. The V and J ends lost 0 bases and 6 bases respectively, with 18 bases between them. CDR3 bases: TGTGCCAGCAGTTTATGGAGTAAGGGACATCAGACAAACATTCAGTACTTC. Its protein product is CASSLWSKGHQTNIQYF.

The V gene is TRBV3-1 (or the pseudogene TRBV3-2), the J gene TRBJ1-5, with D possibly TRBD1 on 6 matching bases. CDR1 is LGHDT and CDR2 is YNNKEL in the germline V gene (reference sequence). V was cut by 3 bases and J by 6 bases, with 9 bases left in between. This CDR3 is built from 13 residues. As DNA, the CDR3 is TGTGCCAGCAGCCAGGGGGCAGGTCAGCCCCAGCATTTT. Translating gives CASSQGAGQPQHF.

This clone was detected once. V is TRBV5-5 and J is TRBJ2-2; the D gene could be TRBD1 or TRBD2 (5 bases each). Germline V CDR1 and CDR2: SGHKS, YYEKEE (reference sequence). CDR3 size: 16 residues. The germline V and J ends were trimmed by 1 base and 4 bases, with 14 bases remaining between them. CDR3 nucleotides: TGTGCCAGCAGCTTGTTTCGGGACCTAGGCACCGGGGAGCTGTTTTTT. It translates to CASSLFRDLGTGELFF.

On this clone: A junction end diverges from the germline sequence, so it may reflect a read error. V and J are TRBV5-4 and TRBJ1-1; 9 nucleotides line up with TRBD1. The CDR3 totals 15 residues. CDR1 SGHNT and CDR2 YYREEE come from the germline V gene (reference sequence). CDR3 DNA: TGTGCCAGCAGTTTGGAGGCGGGACAGGGCACTGAAGCTTTCTTT. Translated, it gives CASSLEAGQGTEAFF.

This clone was observed a single time. The chain couples TRBV2 to TRBJ1-1; TRBD1 matches at 9 bases. CDR1 is SNHLY, CDR2 FYNNEI, per germline. The ends lost 2 bases at V and 5 bases at J; junction bases unmatched: 3. The CDR3 length is 14 residues. The CDR3, as DNA: TGTGCCAGCAGTGAACCTGGACAGGGGACTGAAGCTTTCTTT. Translation: CASSEPGQGTEAFF.

This clone was seen a handful of times. Other DNA sequences from this sample encode an identical CDR3 as well. This rearrangement joins TRBV27 to TRBJ1-2, with 9 positions matching TRBD1. This CDR3 has 14 residues. V lost 0 bases and J lost 4; bases outside the gene matches: 0. The germline V gene encodes CDR1 MNHEY and CDR2 SMNVEV (reference sequence). CDR3 sequence reads: CASSLSGQGYGYTF. For the CDR3, the DNA is TGTGCCAGCAGTTTATCGGGACAGGGCTATGGCTACACCTTC.

The rearrangement uses TRBV5-4 and TRBJ2-7, with 9 nucleotides matching TRBD1. The CDR3 runs 13 residues. With V trimmed by 4 bases and J by 6 bases, 5 bases remained unmatched. CDR1 is SGHNT and CDR2 is YYREEE in the germline V gene (reference sequence). The CDR3, as DNA: TGTGCCAGCAGCCGGGACAGGGCCCTCGAGCAGTACGTC. Protein product: CASSRDRALEQYV.

This clone was observed a single time. The chain links TRBV7-3 to TRBJ1-3; perhaps TRBD1 as D (5 bases). Germline V lookup: CDR1 SGHTA, CDR2 FQGTGA. Trimming took 5 bases from V and 1 from J, leaving 15 bases between them. This CDR3 is built from 16 residues. DNA for the CDR3: TGTGCCAGCAGCGTAAAAAATTCAGGGTCTGGAAACACCATATATTTT. Amino acids: CASSVKNSGSGNTIYF.

V and J are TRBV6-6 and TRBJ2-2, with D perhaps being TRBD1 or TRBD2 (7 bases each). Germline loops: CDR1 MNHNY, CDR2 SVGAGI (reference sequence). V lost 0 bases to trimming and J lost 6 bases, with 11 bases between them. The CDR3 has 15 amino acids. The CDR3 sequence: CASSYSTGRAGELFF. The CDR3 bases are TGTGCCAGCAGTTACTCGACAGGGAGGGCCGGGGAGCTGTTTTTT.

The chain couples TRBV9 to TRBJ2-5, with a tentative D call TRBD1 (5 bases). CDR1 is SGDLS, CDR2 YYNGEE, per germline. The CDR3 consists of 15 residues. V gave up 2 bases and J gave up 1 base, with 12 bases separating them. The CDR3 is CASSVVTDSQETQYF. The CDR3 DNA sequence: TGTGCCAGCAGCGTGGTGACAGATTCCCAAGAGACCCAGTACTTC.

The chain has TRBV7-6 and TRBJ2-2, with 16 nucleotides matching TRBD2. The CDR3 loop spans 20 amino acids. Germline lookup yields CDR1 SGHVS and CDR2 FNYEAQ. After removal of 0 bases from V and 4 bases from J, the junction contained 8 bases not matched to a gene. The CDR3 here is CASSLAPTGTSGGGTGELFF. The CDR3 DNA sequence: TGTGCCAGCAGCTTAGCACCCACCGGGACTAGCGGGGGGGGCACCGGGGAGCTGTTTTTT.

Turning to this clone: Other DNA variants within this sample encode the same CDR3. This rearrangement joins TRBV2 to TRBJ2-5, with 10 bases fitting TRBD2. Trimming at V came to 4 bases and at J to 0 bases, leaving 11 bases not matched to a gene. The CDR3 runs to 18 residues. Germline assignment: CDR1 SNHLY and CDR2 FYNNEI. The CDR3 DNA follows: TGTGCCAGCAGTGTGGGTAGGACTAGCGGAGGGTACCAAGAGACCCAGTACTTC. The encoded protein is CASSVGRTSGGYQETQYF.

The chain joins TRBV6-2 or TRBV6-3 to TRBJ2-3; the D is unclear. V lost 2 bases and J lost 4, with 7 bases in between. Germline CDR1 reads MNHEY; CDR2 reads SVGEGT. CDR3 length: 13 amino acids. In nucleotides, the CDR3 is TGTGCCAGCAGTTACCGGGTTCCAGATACGCAGTATTTT. Translated, it gives CASSYRVPDTQYF.

This clone was recorded once. The V and J genes are TRBV7-9 and TRBJ2-3; D may be TRBD1 or TRBD2 (5 bases each). The V end was cut by 1 base, the J end by 10 bases, with 18 bases between. Germline V gene lookup returns CDR1 SEHNR and CDR2 FQNEAQ (reference sequence). The CDR3 is 15 amino acids. CDR3 nucleotides: TGTGCCAGCAGCTTAGTCAGTGGGGGAAGAGGTTCGCAGTATTTT. Its translation is CASSLVSGGRGSQYF.

This clone appeared once. V usage is TRBV4-3 and J usage is TRBJ1-1; TRBD1 agrees at 8 bases. V lost 0 bases to trimming and J lost 0 bases; unmatched junction nucleotides: 6. The CDR3 has 17 amino acids. CDR1 is LGHNA, CDR2 YSLEER, per germline. CDR3 protein: CASSQEPGGFLNTEAFF. CDR3 bases: TGCGCCAGCAGCCAAGAGCCAGGGGGCTTCCTGAACACTGAAGCTTTCTTT.

The rearrangement joins TRBV19 to TRBJ1-2; 8 nucleotides align to TRBD1. Germline V lookup: CDR1 LNHDA, CDR2 SQIVND (reference sequence). This CDR3 contains 15 residues. Trimming at V came to 3 bases and at J to 8 bases, leaving 11 bases not matched to a gene. In DNA, the CDR3 is TGTGCCAGTAGTATGTACTTCGGACAGGGAGGCGGCTACACCTTC. Encoded protein: CASSMYFGQGGGYTF.

The chain recombines TRBV10-2 with TRBJ1-6; 7 nucleotides align to TRBD1. The V gene end was trimmed by 2 bases and the J gene end by 4 bases; junction bases not matched to a gene: 2. Per germline, CDR1 WSHSY and CDR2 SAAADI. This CDR3 contains 15 residues. The CDR3 DNA is TGCGCCAGCAGTGAGACAGGGGAGTATAATTCACCCCTCCACTTT. Its protein product is CASSETGEYNSPLHF.